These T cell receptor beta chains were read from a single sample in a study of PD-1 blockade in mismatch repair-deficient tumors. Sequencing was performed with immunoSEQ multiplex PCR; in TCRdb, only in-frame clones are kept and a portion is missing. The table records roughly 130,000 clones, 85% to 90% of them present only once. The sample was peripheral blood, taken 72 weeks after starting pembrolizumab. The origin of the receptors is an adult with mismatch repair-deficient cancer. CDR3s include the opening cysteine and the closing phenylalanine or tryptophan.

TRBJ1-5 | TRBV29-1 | CSVQDSLNQPQHF
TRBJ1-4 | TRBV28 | CASTNRGGGELFF
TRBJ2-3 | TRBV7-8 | CASSLALPGLAGGQDTQYF
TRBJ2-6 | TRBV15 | CATSGPEGSGANVLTF
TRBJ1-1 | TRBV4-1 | CASSQNEGHRAFF
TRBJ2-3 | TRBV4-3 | CASSLRTGGADTQYF
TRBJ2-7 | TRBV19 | CASSYGHSETYEQYF
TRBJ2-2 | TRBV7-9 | CASSLERTLIGELFF
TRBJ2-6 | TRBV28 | CASSFRFSGANVLTF
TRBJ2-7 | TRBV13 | CASSLGLAGTYEQYF
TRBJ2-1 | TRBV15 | CATSRGVFSGRTSYNEQFF
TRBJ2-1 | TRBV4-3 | CASSQDVQIEQFF
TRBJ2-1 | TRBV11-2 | CASSLAFSSSYNEQFF
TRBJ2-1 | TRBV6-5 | CASSSGLAGEQFF
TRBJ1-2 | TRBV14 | CASSFTNIGRHYGYTF
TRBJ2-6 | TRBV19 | CASSIDQPGANVLTF
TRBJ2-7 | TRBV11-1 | CASSFARGALYEQYF
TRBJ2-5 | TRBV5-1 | CASSSQETQYF
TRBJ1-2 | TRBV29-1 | CSVAGGDRGGLLFGYTF
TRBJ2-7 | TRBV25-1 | CASSQGYEQYF
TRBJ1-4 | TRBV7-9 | CASSLGGAGATNEKLFF
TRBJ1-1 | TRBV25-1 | CASGDGEAFF
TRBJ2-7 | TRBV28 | CASSLNSPASGTYTWEQYF
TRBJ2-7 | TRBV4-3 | CASSQGGSNVEQYF
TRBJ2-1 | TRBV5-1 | CASSLRGSGSYNEQFF
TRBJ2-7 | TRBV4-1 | CASSQEETRGRFYEQYF
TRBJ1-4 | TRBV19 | CASSIFSREFQGEKLFF
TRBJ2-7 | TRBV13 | CASSPTGTGEEQYF
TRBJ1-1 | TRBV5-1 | CASSSGTGGGRDTEAFF
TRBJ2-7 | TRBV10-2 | CASNRDGDSSYEQYF
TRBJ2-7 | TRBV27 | CASSLLDRQGPYEQYF
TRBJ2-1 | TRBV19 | CASSIRRPARGSGHEQFF
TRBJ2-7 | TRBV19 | CASSIGAGTEQYF
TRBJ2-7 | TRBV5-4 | CASSLTGDEQYF
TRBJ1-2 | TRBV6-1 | CASRSGQVDGYTF